This note documents a single T cell receptor beta chain sequence. No antigen is known for it. The data originate from a study of T-cell memory formation after mild COVID-19. Broader study findings: The study found contracting CD4+ clones mainly in CM and EM and contracting CD8+ clones in EMRA.

CDR1 and CDR2 (germline): SQVTM, ANQGSEA. V lost 4 bases and J lost 1, with 7 bases in between. The CDR3 sequence is 12 residues long. 5'RACE, which relied on constant-segment primers, yielded TCR alpha and TCR beta cDNA libraries carrying sample barcodes and UMIs. TCRdb ran MiXCR on the 5' RACE reads and lists one entry per CDR3 protein. Of about 210,000 distinct CDR3 sequences in the sample, 27% were seen once. The sample comprised PBMCs or a T cell subset sorted from them (not recorded which). This chain joins TRBV29-1 and TRBJ1-1; the D is unclear. The source is an adult woman who had mild COVID-19 (a few samples of this study predate the infection). Cell type and time point are not known. The CDR3 sequence: CSVGFKNTEAFF. The CDR3 nucleotides are TGCAGCGTTGGGTTTAAGAACACTGAAGCTTTCTTT.